This T cell receptor beta chain comes out of a study of OX40 agonist ivuxolimab in advanced cancers. In the study overall: Two cutaneous melanoma patients and one hepatocellular carcinoma patient, three in all, had partial responses.

Notes on the study in general: Circulating CD4+ and CD8+ T cells showed clonal expansion by week 6 at 0.1 to 3.0 mg/kg.

With respect to this clone: The antigen is not known.

Unmatched junction bases numbered 2, after V lost 1 base and J lost 3 bases. This CDR3 is 15 amino acids long. Germline V gene data show CDR1 as SGHNT and CDR2 as YENEEA. TCRdb's copy holds only in-frame clones and misses some; the assay was immunoSEQ multiplex PCR. Among approximately 50,000 clones, around 85% were seen once, and the ten largest hold more than 2.5%. This chain joins TRBV11-3 and TRBJ2-2; 7 positions match TRBD2. The sample was CD4+ or CD8+ T cells sorted from blood, taken in a trial of the OX40 agonist ivuxolimab. The sequence came from an adult with an advanced solid tumor such as melanoma, head and neck, liver or kidney cancer. This CDR3 is CASSLGTSDTGELFF. In DNA form, the CDR3 reads TGTGCCAGCAGCTTAGGGACTAGTGACACCGGGGAGCTGTTTTTT.